This T cell receptor (beta chain) was obtained from a study of blood T cell repertoires in COVID-19. Study overall: Acute and convalescent COVID-19 specimens originated in the United States, Italy and Spain.

Sequencing used immunoSEQ multiplex PCR; TCRdb keeps in-frame clones, though not all of them. The sample records 400,000 to 450,000 clones, around 90% being singletons. V shed 7 bases, J shed 2 bases, and the junction held 10 bases outside the gene matches. Germline CDR1 LNHDA, CDR2 SQIVND (reference sequence). The CDR3 is 17 residues long. Sequencing was performed on peripheral blood. This receptor was obtained from a man aged 18 to 30 with COVID-19, enrolled during active disease. V usage is TRBV19 and J usage is TRBJ2-3; 12 nucleotides agree with TRBD2. The CDR3 nucleotides read TGTGCCAGTACGTCCTCTCTAGCGGGAGGGATCACAGATACGCAGTATTTT. Translated, it gives CASTSSLAGGITDTQYF.